The T cell receptor beta chain under discussion was sequenced for a study of blood T cell repertoires in COVID-19. As for the study in general: The cDNA or gDNA used as material had been derived from T cells, B-cell-depleted T cells, or PBMCs.

In the study's own analysis: Cell counts per sample came from amplifying reference gene primers. Clones were sequenced by immunoSEQ multiplex PCR, and TCRdb holds only the in-frame ones, with some missing. The V and J calls and clone size are taken from that table; D and trimming were inferred from the DNA. The data hold roughly 140,000 clones, with about nine tenths observed a single time. From germline, CDR1 is SQVTM and CDR2 ANQGSEA. The CDR3 loop spans 14 amino acids. With 7 bases removed from V and 5 bases from J, the gap between germline ends came to 20 bases. The sequence was collected from a woman older than 75 with acute or convalescent COVID-19. The chain joins TRBV29-1 to TRBJ1-1; tentative D call: TRBD1 (6 bases). The specimen sequenced was peripheral blood. This chain's CDR3 is CSGGSGAPLTEAFF. The CDR3 DNA reads as TGCAGCGGGGGGTCAGGGGCACCCCTTACTGAAGCTTTCTTT.